Listed below are T cell receptor beta chains from one sample, sequenced in a study of blood T cell repertoires in COVID-19. Assay used: immunoSEQ multiplex PCR; TCRdb lists only in-frame clones, some missing. The data show a few hundred thousand clones, roughly nine tenths seen once. Material: peripheral blood. All receptors come from a woman in her fifties or sixties with acute or convalescent COVID-19. CDR3s include the opening cysteine and the closing phenylalanine or tryptophan. A D gene is named only where the DNA matches it firmly. Clone size is not always given. Where it is, it says once, few, many or a class for expanded clones.

J: TRBJ2-1
D: TRBD1
V: TRBV11-3
size: once
DNA: TGTGCCAGCAGCTTACAGGGGGCCACCTACAATGAGCAGTTCTTC
CDR3: CASSLQGATYNEQFF

J: TRBJ2-2
D: TRBD2
V: TRBV5-6
size: .
DNA: TGTGCCAGCAGCTCCCTAGCGGGGGGGCTGACCGGGGAGCTGTTTTTT
CDR3: CASSSLAGGLTGELFF

J: TRBJ1-2
D: TRBD1
V: TRBV20-1
size: .
DNA: TGCAGTGCTACCCAGGGGGGCGGCTACACCTTC
CDR3: CSATQGGGYTF

J: TRBJ1-1
D: .
V: TRBV4-2
size: .
DNA: TGTGCCAGCAGCCAAGGGGTTTTGCGGGGGGTCACTGAAGCTTTCTTT
CDR3: CASSQGVLRGVTEAFF

J: TRBJ2-2
D: TRBD2
V: TRBV11-2
size: .
DNA: TGTGCCAGCAGCTTCCAGGGACTAGCTAACACCGGGGAGCTGTTTTTT
CDR3: CASSFQGLANTGELFF

J: TRBJ1-2
D: .
V: TRBV15
size: few
DNA: TGTGCCACCAGCAGCGCACAGGGACCCTATGGCTACACCTTC
CDR3: CATSSAQGPYGYTF

J: TRBJ1-2
D: .
V: TRBV2
size: few
DNA: TGTGCCAGCAGTTTCGACAAGTTCTATGGCTACACCTTC
CDR3: CASSFDKFYGYTF

J: TRBJ1-1
D: TRBD1
V: TRBV19
size: .
DNA: TGTGCCAGTACCATTAGGGGGCAGGGGGCCGGTAGCACTGAAGCTTTCTTT
CDR3: CASTIRGQGAGSTEAFF

J: TRBJ2-1
D: .
V: TRBV29-1
size: few
DNA: TGCAGCGTTGTGCCCCGGGGTAATGAGCAGTTCTTC
CDR3: CSVVPRGNEQFF

J: TRBJ2-7
D: TRBD1
V: TRBV9
size: .
DNA: TGTGCCAGCAGTGAAACCGGGACAGGGACCTACGAGCAGTACTTC
CDR3: CASSETGTGTYEQYF

J: TRBJ2-3
D: .
V: TRBV4-2
size: .
DNA: TGTGCCAGCAGCCAAGAATATGGAGGTACGAGCACAGATACGCAGTATTTT
CDR3: CASSQEYGGTSTDTQYF

J: TRBJ1-5
D: .
V: TRBV19
size: few
DNA: TGTGCCAGTAGTAACGGGGAGGATCAGCCCCAGCATTTT
CDR3: CASSNGEDQPQHF

J: TRBJ1-1
D: TRBD1
V: TRBV5-1
size: .
DNA: TGCGCCAGCAGCTTGTACGGCAGTCAATCAGGGGGGGCTTTCTTT
CDR3: CASSLYGSQSGGAFF

J: TRBJ2-7
D: .
V: TRBV29-1
size: .
DNA: TGCAGCGTTGGCTCGGGCTCCTACGAGCAGTACTTC
CDR3: CSVGSGSYEQYF

J: TRBJ2-3
D: TRBD2
V: TRBV6-2/TRBV6-3
size: .
DNA: TGTGCCAGCAGTTACTCGGTAGAAGCGGGGTACCCCACAGATACGCAGTATTTT
CDR3: CASSYSVEAGYPTDTQYF

J: TRBJ2-1
D: TRBD2
V: TRBV19
size: .
DNA: TGTGCCAGTAGTACGACCGGGGGGACCAGGGACAATGAGCAGTTCTTC
CDR3: CASSTTGGTRDNEQFF

J: TRBJ2-7
D: .
V: TRBV5-4
size: .
DNA: TGTGCCAGCAGCCGTTATCACGGGACAACGACGTTTAGCTCCTACGAGCAGTACTTC
CDR3: CASSRYHGTTTFSSYEQYF

J: TRBJ1-4
D: .
V: TRBV29-1
size: .
DNA: TGCAGCGTTGAACGTTTGGAGCAAGGTAATGAAAAACTGTTTTTT
CDR3: CSVERLEQGNEKLFF

J: TRBJ1-1
D: .
V: TRBV4-3
size: .
DNA: TGCGCCAGCAGCCAAGACCGAGGCACTGAAGCTTTCTTT
CDR3: CASSQDRGTEAFF

J: TRBJ2-5
D: .
V: TRBV10-3
size: .
DNA: TGTGCCACAGCCGAGCGGTCCCAGGAGACCCAGTACTTC
CDR3: CATAERSQETQYF

J: TRBJ2-3
D: TRBD2
V: TRBV6-6
size: .
DNA: TGTGCCAGCAGTTTAGGACTAGCGGGGCTCACAGATACGCAGTATTTT
CDR3: CASSLGLAGLTDTQYF